Below are 17 T cell receptor beta chains sequenced from a single sample in a study of CD8+ T cells in alopecia areata. Indicated treatment: oral pan-JAK inhibitor, 5-10 mg twice daily. Isolated RNA was reverse transcribed into cDNA used as the sequencing template. Sequencing used immunoSEQ multiplex PCR; TCRdb keeps in-frame clones, though not all of them. Altogether some 44,000 clones are present, more than 90% being singletons, with the ten largest covering 18%. The source was CD8+ T cells sorted from blood, collected at week 24, from a patient treated with tofacitinib. All receptors derive from a human donor with alopecia areata.

The V gene is TRBV7-9, the J gene TRBJ2-3; 9 nucleotides match TRBD2. CDR1 is SEHNR and CDR2 is FQNEAQ in the germline V gene (reference sequence). The V gene end was trimmed by 5 bases and the J gene end by 0 bases; junction bases not matched to a gene: 6. This CDR3 is 16 amino acids long. This chain's CDR3 is CASSPKRGDSTDTQYF. CDR3 DNA: TGTGCCAGCAGCCCGAAGCGGGGGGATAGCACAGATACGCAGTATTTT.

This chain uses TRBV5-4 with TRBJ2-1; D is unresolved. This CDR3 region has 16 residues. V was pared by 0 bases and J by 0 bases, with 10 bases between. Germline loops: CDR1 SGHNT, CDR2 YYREEE (reference sequence). CDR3 sequence reads: CASSLAQLSSYNEQFF. Here the CDR3 DNA reads TGTGCCAGCAGCTTGGCCCAGTTAAGCTCCTACAATGAGCAGTTCTTC.

The chain links TRBV30 to TRBJ2-2; 8 bases fit TRBD2. V lost 7 bases to trimming and J lost 0 bases; unmatched junction nucleotides: 7. CDR3 length: 15 residues. Germline V CDR1 and CDR2: GTSNPN, SVGIG (reference sequence). The CDR3 spells CASSIAGTNTGELFF. The CDR3 DNA follows: TGTGCCTCCTCCATAGCGGGGACGAACACCGGGGAGCTGTTTTTT.

The rearrangement links TRBV7-6 to TRBJ2-7; TRBD2 agrees at 14 bases. Germline V gives CDR1 SGHVS, CDR2 FNYEAQ. The J segment lost 4 bases and the V segment lost 0 bases, leaving 5 bases of the junction unmatched. This CDR3 has 17 amino acids. The CDR3 region has the DNA TGTGCCAGCAGCTTAGCGGAGGGACTAGCGGGGGTATACGAGCAGTACTTC. Residues: CASSLAEGLAGVYEQYF.

This sequence joins TRBV9 and TRBJ2-1, with 7 bases identical to TRBD1. The junction had 3 bases not matched to a gene; V was cut back by 0 bases and J by 3 bases. The CDR3 runs 15 residues. From germline, CDR1 is SGDLS and CDR2 YYNGEE. CDR3: CASSVEGTDYNEQFF. The DNA of the CDR3 is TGTGCCAGCAGCGTAGAAGGGACAGACTACAATGAGCAGTTCTTC.

The chain recombines TRBV11-2 with TRBJ2-3, with a possible D match to TRBD1 (5 bases). The CDR3 is made up of 15 amino acids. V dropped 1 base and J dropped 2 bases, with 10 bases sitting between them. Per germline, CDR1 SGHAT and CDR2 FQNNGV. CDR3: CASSLADRFTDTQYF. The CDR3 nucleotides read TGTGCCAGCAGCTTAGCTGACAGATTCACAGATACGCAGTATTTT. The entire variable domain, with the rest obtained from reference TRBV11-2 and TRBJ2-3, is as follows: EAGVAQSPRYKIIEKRQSVAFWCNPISGHATLYWYQQILGQGPKLLIQFQNNGVVDDSQLPKDRFSAERLKGVDSTLKIQPAKLEDSAVYLCASSLADRFTDTQYFGPGTRLTVL.

The genes are TRBV14 and TRBJ1-2; D gene unclear. Per the germline V gene, CDR1 is SGHDN and CDR2 is FVKESK. The V and J ends lost 1 base and 4 bases respectively, with 10 bases between them. The CDR3 totals 14 residues. CDR3 region: CASSQGRGIYGYTF. CDR3 coding DNA: TGTGCCAGCAGCCAAGGTCGTGGGATCTATGGCTACACCTTC.

This clone was counted a single time. This chain uses TRBV19 with TRBJ1-5; no clear D. This CDR3 is built from 15 residues. Looked up from germline, CDR1 is LNHDA and CDR2 is SQIVND (reference sequence). Trimming took 3 bases from V and 2 from J, leaving 11 bases between them. DNA for the CDR3: TGTGCCAGTAGTATTTTCAGCACTGGCAATCAGCCCCAGCATTTT. It codes for CASSIFSTGNQPQHF. The full variable domain, rest sourced from reference TRBV19 and TRBJ1-5, is DGGITQSPKYLFRKEGQNVTLSCEQNLNHDAMYWYRQDPGQGLRLIYYSQIVNDFQKGDIAEGYSVSREKKESFPLTVTSAQKNPTAFYLCASSIFSTGNQPQHFGDGTRLSIL.

The rearrangement links TRBV7-6 to TRBJ2-7; TRBD1 or TRBD2 may be the D gene (6 bases each). V dropped 5 bases and J dropped 2 bases, with 10 bases sitting between them. The CDR3 extends over 13 amino acids. CDR1 and CDR2 from the germline V gene are SGHVS and FNYEAQ. The CDR3 coding sequence is TGTGCCAGCAGCCGCGGGGACACCTACGAGCAGTACTTC. Its translation is CASSRGDTYEQYF. The full variable domain, rest sourced from reference TRBV7-6 and TRBJ2-7, is GAGVSQSPRYKVTKRGQDVALRCDPISGHVSLYWYRQALGQGPEFLTYFNYEAQQDKSGLPNDRFSAERPEGSISTLTIQRTEQRDSAMYRCASSRGDTYEQYFGPGTRLTVT.

The chain has TRBV29-1 and TRBJ2-7, with 10 bases matching TRBD2. Per the germline V gene, CDR1 is SQVTM and CDR2 is ANQGSEA. With 1 base clipped from V and 4 bases from J, the junction kept 4 bases outside the gene matches. The CDR3 contains 14 residues. The CDR3 DNA reads as TGCAGCGTTGAAGTTCCTAGCGGGGGATACGAGCAGTACTTC. This sequence encodes CSVEVPSGGYEQYF.

The rearrangement links TRBV4-1 to TRBJ2-1; D is unclear. V shed 1 base and J shed 9 bases, with 7 bases lying between them. The CDR3 runs to 12 residues. CDR1 and CDR2 from the germline V gene are MGHRA and YSYEKL. CDR3 in DNA: TGCGCCAGCAGCCAAGTTTCGGGTGAGCAGTTCTTC. Translating gives CASSQVSGEQFF.

V and J are TRBV7-2 and TRBJ1-5; D unresolved. The V gene's germline CDR1 is SGHTA and CDR2 FQGNSA. Trimming took 1 base from V and 2 from J, leaving 12 bases between them. The CDR3 contains 16 residues. CDR3 residues: CASSLGAGKGNQPQHF. The CDR3 nucleotides are TGTGCCAGCAGCTTAGGGGCGGGGAAAGGCAATCAGCCCCAGCATTTT.

This chain links TRBV6-5 with TRBJ2-1; 7 bases are a match to TRBD1. The germline V gene has CDR1 MNHEY and CDR2 SVGAGI. The CDR3 runs to 15 residues. After removal of 5 bases from V and 2 bases from J, the junction contained 6 bases not matched to a gene. This CDR3 reads CASSPDRDAYNEQFF. DNA of the CDR3: TGTGCCAGCAGTCCCGACAGGGACGCCTACAATGAGCAGTTCTTC.

In its sample, this clone was seen a few times. The chain recombines TRBV7-2 with TRBJ2-7; D is unclear. Trimming stripped 2 bases from V and 9 bases from J, with 11 bases between. Germline V gives CDR1 SGHTA, CDR2 FQGNSA. The CDR3 totals 12 residues. The CDR3 is CASSLRPPGQYF. The CDR3 coding sequence is TGTGCCAGCAGCTTACGCCCCCCCGGGCAGTACTTC.

The chain links TRBV27 to TRBJ2-7, with TRBD1 identical over 8 bases. Trimming took 2 bases from V and 0 from J; bases not matched to a gene: 6. The CDR3 totals 16 residues. Germline V gene data show CDR1 as MNHEY and CDR2 as SMNVEV (reference sequence). The CDR3 nucleotides are TGTGCCAGCAGTTTAAGGGGGACAGGTTTCTCCTACGAGCAGTACTTC. Translated, it gives CASSLRGTGFSYEQYF.

The genes are TRBV7-9 and TRBJ2-1; 8 nucleotides line up with TRBD1. Germline CDR1 and CDR2: SEHNR and FQNEAQ (reference sequence). Germline trimming cut 2 bases from V and 3 bases from J; bases unmatched to any gene: 12. This CDR3 is built from 18 residues. The CDR3 spells CASSLPTTGAADYNEQFF. The CDR3 nucleotides read TGTGCCAGCAGCTTACCCACGACAGGGGCGGCCGACTACAATGAGCAGTTCTTC. The variable domain in full, completed from reference TRBV7-9 and TRBJ2-1, reads DTGVSQNPRHKITKRGQNVTFRCDPISEHNRLYWYRQTLGQGPEFLTYFQNEAQLEKSRLLSDRFSAERPKGSFSTLEIQRTEQGDSAMYLCASSLPTTGAADYNEQFFGPGTRLTVL.

V gene TRBV10-3 combines with J gene TRBJ2-1; 11 bases are shared with TRBD2. The J segment lost 4 bases and the V segment lost 10 bases, leaving 9 bases of the junction unmatched. This CDR3 is 15 amino acids long. Germline lookup yields CDR1 ENHRY and CDR2 SYGVKD. The CDR3 region is CATFGTSGTYNEQFF. Written as DNA, the CDR3 is TGTGCCACCTTCGGGACTAGCGGTACTTACAATGAGCAGTTCTTC.